This T cell receptor (beta chain) was recorded in a study of Tregs in tolerant kidney transplant recipients. Produced via immunoSEQ multiplex PCR; TCRdb's table is partial and in-frame only. This sample has 110,000 or so clones, with around 91% found just once. The CDR3 sequence is 12 residues long. Trimming shortened V by 8 bases and J by 1 base, and 9 bases separated the two germline ends. CDR1 is SGHRS, CDR2 YFSETQ, per germline. Sequencing was performed on CD4+ T cells from blood. V is TRBV5-1 and J is TRBJ2-5; the D is unclear. This TCR came from a human donor in good health. CDR3 loop: CASRLIQETQYF. CDR3 nucleotide sequence: TGCGCCAGTAGACTTATCCAAGAGACCCAGTACTTC.